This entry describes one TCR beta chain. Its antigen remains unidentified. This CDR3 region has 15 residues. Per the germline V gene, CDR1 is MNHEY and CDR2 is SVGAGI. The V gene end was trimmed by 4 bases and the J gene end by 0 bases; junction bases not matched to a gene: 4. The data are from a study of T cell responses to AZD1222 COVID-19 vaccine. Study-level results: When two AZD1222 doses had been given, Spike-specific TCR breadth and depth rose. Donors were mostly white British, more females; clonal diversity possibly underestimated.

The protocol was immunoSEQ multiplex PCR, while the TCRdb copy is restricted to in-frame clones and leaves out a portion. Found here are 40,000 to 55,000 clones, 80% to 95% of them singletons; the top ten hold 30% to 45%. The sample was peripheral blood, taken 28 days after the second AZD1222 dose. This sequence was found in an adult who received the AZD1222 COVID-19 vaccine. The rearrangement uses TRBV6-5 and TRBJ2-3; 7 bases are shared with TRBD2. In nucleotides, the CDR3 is TGTGCCAGCAGTTCGAGCGGGGTTAGCACAGATACGCAGTATTTT. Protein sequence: CASSSSGVSTDTQYF.